Each of the 8 T cell receptor beta chains below was sequenced from the same sample in a study of T cell responses to AZD1222 COVID-19 vaccine. Profiled with immunoSEQ multiplex PCR; TCRdb holds only in-frame clones, not every one. The sample contains about 56,000 clones, approximately 85% of which appear only once. The material sequenced was peripheral blood, taken on day 0 of AZD1222 vaccination. All receptors come from an adult in good health.

The gene calls are TRBV7-9 and TRBJ2-5; no firm D call. The germline V and J ends were trimmed by 2 bases and 7 bases, with 8 bases remaining between them. Per the germline V gene, CDR1 is SEHNR and CDR2 is FQNEAQ (reference sequence). CDR3 length: 12 amino acids. Here the CDR3 DNA reads TGTGCCAGCAGCTTAAGGGAAGGGACCCAGTACTTC. Translation: CASSLREGTQYF. Combining the CDR3 with reference TRBV7-9 and TRBJ2-5 gives the whole variable domain DTGVSQNPRHKITKRGQNVTFRCDPISEHNRLYWYRQTLGQGPEFLTYFQNEAQLEKSRLLSDRFSAERPKGSFSTLEIQRTEQGDSAMYLCASSLREGTQYFGPGTRLLVL.

The chain carries TRBV2 and TRBJ2-3; D is unresolved. Deletions cut 3 bases from V and 2 bases from J, with 9 bases between. The CDR3 has 14 amino acids. Germline V CDR1 and CDR2: SNHLY, FYNNEI. The DNA for the CDR3 is TGTGCCAGCAGTGAGCCCAGATTCACAGATACGCAGTATTTT. This gives the protein CASSEPRFTDTQYF.

Regarding this clone: A read error may account for a junction end that differs from germline. The chain couples TRBV11-2 to TRBJ2-1, with D uncertain. This CDR3 spans 15 amino acids. Germline CDR1 SGHAT, CDR2 FQNNGV. The CDR3 sequence is CASSIDTYPYNEQFF. The CDR3 bases are TGTGCCAGCAGCATAGATACTTACCCCTACAATGAGCAGTTCTTC. Complete variable domain (other parts from reference TRBV11-2 and TRBJ2-1): EAGVAQSPRYKIIEKRQSVAFWCNPISGHATLYWYQQILGQGPKLLIQFQNNGVVDDSQLPKDRFSAERLKGVDSTLKIQPAKLEDSAVYLCASSIDTYPYNEQFFGPGTRLTVL.

The chain links TRBV29-1 to TRBJ1-2, with 7 bases fitting TRBD1. V lost 1 base, J lost 10 bases, and 3 bases stayed unmatched. CDR3 length equals 11 residues. The germline CDR1 and CDR2 sequences are SQVTM and ANQGSEA. CDR3 nucleotides: TGCAGCGTTGAAGGGGACAGACACTACACCTTC. Protein: CSVEGDRHYTF.

The CDR3 sequence: CASSLEGWNQPQHF. The CDR3 DNA sequence: TGTGCCAGCAGCTTGGAAGGGTGGAATCAGCCCCAGCATTTT. The rearrangement links TRBV5-6 to TRBJ1-5; D uncertain. Germline V gene lookup returns CDR1 SGHDT and CDR2 YYEEEE. Trimming took off 0 bases at V and 4 bases at J, with 8 bases between the two ends. The CDR3 runs to 14 residues.

The chain couples TRBV6-1 to TRBJ2-3; 8 nucleotides line up with TRBD1. CDR1 is MNHNS, CDR2 SASEGT, per germline. The CDR3 has 17 amino acids. V dropped 2 bases and J dropped 3; count of bases not matched to a gene: 10. CDR3 residues: CASSEQGALGGTDTQYF. The CDR3 nucleotides read TGTGCCAGCAGTGAACAGGGGGCCCTTGGGGGGACAGATACGCAGTATTTT.

The V call is TRBV7-9, the J call TRBJ2-7; tentatively, D is TRBD1 (6 bases). The CDR3 spans 15 residues. Germline CDR1 and CDR2: SEHNR and FQNEAQ (reference sequence). The V end was cut by 0 bases, the J end by 5 bases, with 14 bases between. This chain's CDR3 is CASSLARAGVNEQYF. CDR3 DNA sequence: TGTGCCAGCAGCTTAGCGAGGGCAGGGGTCAACGAGCAGTACTTC.

The V and J genes are TRBV7-3 and TRBJ2-6, with a tentative D call TRBD1 (5 bases). Germline V lookup: CDR1 SGHTA, CDR2 FQGTGA. The CDR3 contains 17 residues. Deletions cut 2 bases from V and 0 bases from J, with 11 bases between. The chain's CDR3 is CASSLYVQGSGANVLTF. CDR3 bases: TGTGCCAGCAGCTTATACGTCCAGGGCTCTGGGGCCAACGTCCTGACTTTC.